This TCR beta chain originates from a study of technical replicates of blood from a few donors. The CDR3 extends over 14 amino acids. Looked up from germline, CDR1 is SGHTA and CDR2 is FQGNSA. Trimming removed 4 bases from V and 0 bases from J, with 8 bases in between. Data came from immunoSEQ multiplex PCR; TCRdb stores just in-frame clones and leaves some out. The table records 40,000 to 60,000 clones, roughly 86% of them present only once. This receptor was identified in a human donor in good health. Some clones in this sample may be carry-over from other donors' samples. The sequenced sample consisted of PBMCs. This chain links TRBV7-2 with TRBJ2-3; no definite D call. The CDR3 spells CASSSTHSTDTQYF. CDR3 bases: TGTGCCAGCAGCTCGACACATAGCACAGATACGCAGTATTTT.